This T cell receptor (beta chain) emerged from a study of cytomegalovirus exposure and HLA in healthy donors. Only a few counts were recorded for this clone. The PCR made use of 60 Vbeta and 13 Jbeta primers. The assay was immunoSEQ multiplex PCR, and TCRdb's table has in-frame clones only and misses some. This sample has 85,000 to 120,000 clones, with about 74% found just once. The CDR3 contains 13 residues. The V gene lost 5 bases and the J gene lost 4 bases, with 8 bases spanning the gap. Germline V gives CDR1 MNHEY, CDR2 SVGAGI. The sequencing sample was made of PBMCs. The TCR was taken from a male donor in good health and CMV-seropositive. This chain uses TRBV6-5 with TRBJ1-4; tentatively, D is TRBD1 (5 bases). The chain's CDR3 is CASSQGSNEKLFF. CDR3 nucleotides: TGTGCCAGCAGTCAGGGAAGTAATGAAAAACTGTTTTTT.